These T cell receptor beta chains were read from a single sample in a study of blood T cells in healthy people across ages. TCRdb re-analysed the 5' RACE reads in MiXCR, keeping a single row per CDR3 protein. The sample yields 1.5 million to 1.9 million distinct CDR3 sequences, roughly 43% seen once. The specimen sequenced was blood. All receptors derive from a woman younger than 35 in good health. Each CDR3 is given with its conserved first and last residue. D genes are given only for firm matches. Some rows mark clone size as missing; the rest say once, few, many or name a class of expanded clone.

J gene,clone size,V gene,D gene,CDR3 protein,CDR3 DNA
TRBJ2-2,NA,TRBV11-2,NA,CASSLVATTGELFF,TGTGCCAGCAGCTTAGTGGCCACCACCGGGGAGCTGTTTTTT
TRBJ2-7,NA,TRBV27,TRBD1,CASSLGLGTGEEQYF,TGTGCCAGCAGTTTAGGGTTAGGGACAGGGGAGGAGCAGTACTTC
TRBJ1-1,NA,TRBV20-1,NA,CSGWGENTEAFF,TGCAGTGGGTGGGGAGAGAACACTGAAGCTTTCTTT
TRBJ2-3,NA,TRBV25-1,TRBD2,CASSARLAGAWQYF,TGTGCCAGCAGTGCCAGACTAGCGGGAGCTTGGCAGTATTTT
TRBJ1-5,NA,TRBV5-1,NA,CASSSEGVWNQPQHF,TGCGCCAGCAGCAGCGAGGGAGTATGGAATCAGCCCCAGCATTTT
TRBJ2-7,few,TRBV20-1,NA,CSARDRESSYNEQYF,TGCAGTGCTAGAGATCGGGAGAGTTCCTACAATGAGCAGTACTTC
TRBJ2-5,few,TRBV6-1,TRBD2,CASSEARLAGVVETQYF,TGTGCCAGCAGTGAAGCGAGACTAGCGGGAGTTGTGGAGACCCAGTACTTC
TRBJ2-1,few,TRBV5-1,TRBD2,CASSLMASGHNEQFF,TGCGCCAGCAGCTTGATGGCTAGCGGGCACAATGAGCAGTTCTTC
TRBJ1-6,NA,TRBV6-1,TRBD1,CASRGQVLSSHNSPLHF,TGTGCCAGCAGAGGACAGGTTCTGAGCTCCCATAATTCACCCCTCCACTTT
TRBJ2-1,few,TRBV7-2,NA,CASTLTRTVNEQFF,TGTGCCAGCACCCTGACTAGAACGGTCAATGAGCAGTTCTTC
TRBJ2-2,few,TRBV11-2,NA,CASSLVISAGELFF,TGTGCCAGCAGCTTAGTTATCAGCGCCGGGGAGCTGTTTTTT
TRBJ2-1,NA,TRBV20-1,TRBD2,CSAAALAGYNEQFF,TGCAGTGCTGCGGCGCTAGCGGGGTACAATGAGCAGTTCTTC
TRBJ2-3,few,TRBV4-3,NA,CASSLRQSSDTQYF,TGCGCCAGCAGCCTCCGACAGAGCTCGGATACGCAGTATTTT
TRBJ1-5,NA,TRBV6-6,NA,CASSPTSGDVQPQHF,TGTGCCAGCAGCCCCACGTCGGGGGATGTGCAGCCCCAGCATTTT